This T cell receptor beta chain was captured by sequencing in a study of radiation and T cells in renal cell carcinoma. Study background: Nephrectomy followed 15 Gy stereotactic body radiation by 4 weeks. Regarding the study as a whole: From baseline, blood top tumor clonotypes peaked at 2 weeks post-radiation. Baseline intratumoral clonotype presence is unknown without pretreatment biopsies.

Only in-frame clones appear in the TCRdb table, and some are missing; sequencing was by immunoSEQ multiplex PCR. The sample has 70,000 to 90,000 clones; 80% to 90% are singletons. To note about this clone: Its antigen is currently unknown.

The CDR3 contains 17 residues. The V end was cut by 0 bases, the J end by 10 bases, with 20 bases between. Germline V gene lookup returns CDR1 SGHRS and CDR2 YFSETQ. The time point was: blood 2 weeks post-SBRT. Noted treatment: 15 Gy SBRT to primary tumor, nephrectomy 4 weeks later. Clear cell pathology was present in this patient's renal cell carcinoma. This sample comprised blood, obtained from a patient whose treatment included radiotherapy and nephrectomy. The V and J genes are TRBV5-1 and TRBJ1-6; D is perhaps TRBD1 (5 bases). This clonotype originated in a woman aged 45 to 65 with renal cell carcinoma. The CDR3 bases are TGCGCCAGCAGCTTGGGGCCGGGGACCTATCCGGGGTCACCCCTCCACTTT. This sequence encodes CASSLGPGTYPGSPLHF. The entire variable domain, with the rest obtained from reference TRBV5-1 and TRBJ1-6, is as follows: KAGVTQTPRYLIKTRGQQVTLSCSPISGHRSVSWYQQTPGQGLQFLFEYFSETQRNKGNFPGRFSGRQFSNSRSEMNVSTLELGDSALYLCASSLGPGTYPGSPLHFGNGTRLTVT.